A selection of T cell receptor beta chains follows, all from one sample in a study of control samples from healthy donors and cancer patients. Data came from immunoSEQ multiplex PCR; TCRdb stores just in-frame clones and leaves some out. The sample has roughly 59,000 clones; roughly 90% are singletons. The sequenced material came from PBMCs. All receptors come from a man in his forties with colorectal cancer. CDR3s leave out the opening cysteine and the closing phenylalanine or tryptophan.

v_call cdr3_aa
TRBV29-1 STGLAGVFEETQY
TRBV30 AWRRPGRGELF
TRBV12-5 ASGGTSGGASYNEQF
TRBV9 ASSVDMDRGNYGYT
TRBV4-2 ASSQADRGTGGEKLF
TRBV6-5 ASSNAPGQGYEQY
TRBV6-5 ASSSTGSNEAF
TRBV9 ASSVEGTDTQY
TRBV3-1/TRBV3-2 ASSHRRTHYEQY
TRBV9 ASSPGHRSPGDTQY
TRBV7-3 ASSLDSQGVRGYT
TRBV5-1 ASSLEFGTPVGNEQF
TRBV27 ASSMIGATNEKLF
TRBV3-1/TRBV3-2 ASSQGEGQSYGYT
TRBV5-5 ASRWTSGTDTQY